A selection of T cell receptor beta chains follows, all from one sample in a study of blood T cell repertoires in COVID-19. Profiling relied on immunoSEQ multiplex PCR, and the TCRdb table lists in-frame clones only, not all of them. In the table there are 55,000 to 75,000 clones, approximately 90% of which are singletons. Sequencing used peripheral blood. The receptors come from a human donor in a cohort sampled during active COVID-19. Both conserved end residues are part of each CDR3. The order of the fields is clone size, D gene, V gene, J gene, CDR3 DNA, CDR3 protein. D genes are given only for firm matches. Only part of the rows carry a size: once, few, many, or a class if the clone is expanded.

>NA|NA|TRBV4-1|TRBJ1-1
TGCGCCAGCAGCCTCGACAGGAGCACTGAAGCTTTCTTT
CASSLDRSTEAFF
>NA|NA|TRBV9|TRBJ2-5
TGTGCCAGCAGCCCGTCGAGCCTACTGCAGGGACTTGGGGAGACCCAGTACTTC
CASSPSSLLQGLGETQYF
>NA|NA|TRBV5-6|TRBJ2-7
TGTGCCAGCACAGGTCCAAACTCCTACGAGCAGTACTTC
CASTGPNSYEQYF
>NA|TRBD2|TRBV11-2|TRBJ2-7
TGTGCCAGCAGCGAGACTAGCGAGGGGAACTCCTACGAGCAGTACTTC
CASSETSEGNSYEQYF
>NA|NA|TRBV27|TRBJ1-2
TGTGCCAGCAGTATAGCGGGCTCTCGGGGCTACACCTTC
CASSIAGSRGYTF
>NA|TRBD1|TRBV27|TRBJ2-6
TGTGCCAGCAGTTCCCGACAGGGGGTTTTCTCTGGGGCCAACGTCCTGACTTTC
CASSSRQGVFSGANVLTF
>NA|TRBD1|TRBV5-4|TRBJ2-7
TGTGCCAGCAGCTTAACCCAGGGGGCGGGCTACGAGCAGTACTTC
CASSLTQGAGYEQYF
>once|TRBD2|TRBV9|TRBJ2-7
TGTGCCAGCAGCCTTGGGACTAGCGGGGTATACGAGCAGTACTTC
CASSLGTSGVYEQYF
>NA|NA|TRBV4-3|TRBJ1-2
TGCGCCAGCAGCCAAGCCGTTACCCGGAGAGTATATGGCTACACCTTC
CASSQAVTRRVYGYTF
>NA|TRBD1|TRBV2|TRBJ2-7
TGTGCCAGCAGCGGGGACAGGGTGTACGAGCAGTACTTC
CASSGDRVYEQYF
>NA|TRBD1|TRBV15|TRBJ2-5
TGTGCCACCAGCAGGGACAGGGGAGAGACCCAGTACTTC
CATSRDRGETQYF
>NA|NA|TRBV11-2|TRBJ2-1
TGTGCCAGCAGCTTAGGGACTCGCTATTCGAGCTCCTACAATGAGCAGTTCTTC
CASSLGTRYSSSYNEQFF
>NA|NA|TRBV11-2|TRBJ1-6
TGTGCCAGCAGCTTAGAAAAGGGGGGGAGGGATTCACCCCTCCACTTT
CASSLEKGGRDSPLHF
>NA|NA|TRBV4-2|TRBJ1-3
TGTGCCAGCAGCCAAGCGAGCGGGGGTCGGTCTGGAAACACCATATATTTT
CASSQASGGRSGNTIYF
>NA|NA|TRBV20-1|TRBJ2-7
TGCAGTGCTAGTCCTTCCTACGAGCAGTACTTC
CSASPSYEQYF
>NA|NA|TRBV5-6|TRBJ2-7
TGTGCCAGCAGCACAAGGGACATGTCCTACTACGAGCAGTACTTC
CASSTRDMSYYEQYF
>NA|NA|TRBV5-6|TRBJ1-2
TGTGCCAGCAGCTTGAGTGAAACAGGCTACACCTTC
CASSLSETGYTF
>once|NA|TRBV7-6|TRBJ1-2
TGTGCCAGCAGAGGGGGACCTCCCAGTTCCTATGGCTACACCTTC
CASRGGPPSSYGYTF
>NA|TRBD1|TRBV3-1/TRBV3-2|TRBJ2-7
TGTGCCAGCAGCCAAGCGACAGGGCTAGGCGAGCAGTACTTC
CASSQATGLGEQYF
>once|TRBD1|TRBV27|TRBJ1-3
TGTGCCAGTCGACAGGGGGCAGGAAACACCATATATTTT
CASRQGAGNTIYF
>medium-sized|TRBD2|TRBV5-6|TRBJ2-7
TGTGCCAGCAGCTTGGCCGGGAGGGTCTCCTACGAGCAGTACTTC
CASSLAGRVSYEQYF
>once|NA|TRBV4-3|TRBJ1-2
TGCGCCAGCAGATTCGGCGGTATCTACACCTTC
CASRFGGIYTF
>NA|NA|TRBV6-4|TRBJ1-1
TGTGCCAGCAGTGCAGGGATGAACACTGAAGCTTTCTTT
CASSAGMNTEAFF
>NA|TRBD1|TRBV6-5|TRBJ1-6
TGTGCCTCCCGGGACAGGGGAAATTCACCCCTCCACTTT
CASRDRGNSPLHF
>NA|NA|TRBV2|TRBJ2-7
TGTGCCAGCAGTTCCCCACTAGGGATCTACGAGCAGTACTTC
CASSSPLGIYEQYF
>NA|NA|TRBV30|TRBJ1-3
TGTGCCTGGATTCCTGGACTGAGCTCTGGAAACACCATATATTTT
CAWIPGLSSGNTIYF
>NA|NA|TRBV24-1|TRBJ1-2
TGTGCCACCAGTGATTTTGGCACTAACTATGGCTACACCTTC
CATSDFGTNYGYTF
>NA|NA|TRBV19|TRBJ1-1
TGTGCCAGTACCCCCACTGGGGGGGGGAACACTGAAGCTTTCTTT
CASTPTGGGNTEAFF
>once|TRBD1|TRBV2|TRBJ1-1
TGTGCCGCCGAGGGGACAGCCCTAATGAACACTGAAGCTTTCTTT
CAAEGTALMNTEAFF
>NA|NA|TRBV11-2|TRBJ2-7
TGTGCCAGCAGCCCATGGACAGACGGACGCTCCTACGAGCAGTACTTC
CASSPWTDGRSYEQYF
>NA|NA|TRBV6-1|TRBJ1-2
TGTGCCAGCAGTGAACTACCCTCAGGGTATGGCTACACCTTC
CASSELPSGYGYTF
>NA|NA|TRBV28|TRBJ1-3
TGTGCCAGCAGTCCGCTGGGACAACGCCCCGGCAACACCATATATTTT
CASSPLGQRPGNTIYF
>NA|TRBD1|TRBV5-8|TRBJ2-7
TGTGCCAGCAGCCCCGATCCTGACAGGGCGAACGTGTGGAAAGAGCAGTACTTC
CASSPDPDRANVWKEQYF
>NA|NA|TRBV4-2|TRBJ1-5
TGTGCCAGCAGCCAATACACTCAGGATAATCAGCCCCAGCATTTT
CASSQYTQDNQPQHF
>NA|TRBD1|TRBV18|TRBJ2-7
TGTGCCAGCTCACCGCGGGGGACAGGGGACAGTGAGCAGTACTTC
CASSPRGTGDSEQYF